These 23 T cell receptor beta chains were sequenced from one sample in a study of cytotoxic CD8 clonotypes in ibrutinib-treated CLL. Sequencing used immunoSEQ multiplex PCR; TCRdb keeps in-frame clones, though not all of them. The data contain some 81,000 clones, around 79% of them singletons. The source material was PBMCs, sampled after 12 months of ibrutinib treatment. These receptors were collected from a human donor with chronic lymphocytic leukemia.

CDR3 nucleotide sequence: TGTGCCAGCAGCTTAGATTGGGCAGGGGTCTATGGCTACACCTTC. It is translated as CASSLDWAGVYGYTF. The gene calls are TRBV11-3 and TRBJ1-2; possible D gene TRBD1, 6 bases. V lost 0 bases and J lost 4, with 12 bases in between. Germline V gene sequence: CDR1 SGHNT, CDR2 YENEEA. The CDR3 totals 15 residues.

The chain links TRBV10-3 to TRBJ2-5; 12 bases map to TRBD2. The J segment lost 3 bases and the V segment lost 6 bases, leaving 2 bases of the junction unmatched. Germline V CDR1 and CDR2: ENHRY, SYGVKD. The CDR3 spans 14 residues. CDR3 sequence (DNA): TGTGCCATCAGCCTAGCGGGGGGGAAAGAGACCCAGTACTTC. Protein sequence: CAISLAGGKETQYF.

V usage is TRBV7-2 and J usage is TRBJ2-7; perhaps TRBD2 as D (6 bases). This CDR3 spans 13 amino acids. Trimming left V 4 bases short and J 1 base short, with 8 bases between. The germline V gene encodes CDR1 SGHTA and CDR2 FQGNSA. Written as DNA, the CDR3 is TGTGCCAGCAGCTGGGGACTGTCCTACGAGCAGTACTTC. Translation gives CASSWGLSYEQYF.

This clone appeared once. The CDR3 DNA sequence: TGTGCCAGCAGTTACGTCGACAGTTCTGAAGCTTTCTTT. It translates to CASSYVDSSEAFF. The chain combines TRBV6-5 with TRBJ1-1, with D tentatively TRBD1 (5 bases). CDR1 and CDR2 from the germline V gene are MNHEY and SVGAGI. Trimming took 2 bases from V and 6 from J, leaving 10 bases between them. The CDR3 loop spans 13 amino acids.

The chain recombines TRBV11-3 with TRBJ2-1; 7 nucleotides agree with TRBD2. Germline CDR1 is SGHNT and CDR2 is YENEEA. This CDR3 is 16 amino acids long. Germline trimming cut 5 bases from V and 9 bases from J; bases unmatched to any gene: 16. The CDR3 DNA is TGTGCCAGCAGCCCCTCCGGTGGGCGGGAGTCCGGTGAGCAGTTCTTC. Its protein is CASSPSGGRESGEQFF.

The chain uses TRBV5-1 and TRBJ2-3; D is uncertain. Germline-derived CDR1 and CDR2 are SGHRS and YFSETQ. V was pared by 0 bases and J by 1 base, with 9 bases between. CDR3 length: 15 residues. CDR3 in amino acids: CASSLGTHGTDTQYF. For the CDR3, the DNA is TGCGCCAGCAGCTTGGGGACCCACGGCACAGATACGCAGTATTTT.

The V and J genes are TRBV9 and TRBJ1-5; TRBD1 might be the D (6 bases). The CDR3 has 15 residues. The V gene's germline CDR1 is SGDLS and CDR2 YYNGEE. The ends were cut back, 3 bases at V and 4 bases at J, with 14 bases in the middle. As DNA, the CDR3 is TGTGCCAGCAGCGCACAACAGGGATGGAATCAGCCCCAGCATTTT. Protein: CASSAQQGWNQPQHF.

This sequence joins TRBV19 and TRBJ2-1; possibly TRBD1 or TRBD2 for D (7 bases each). The V and J ends lost 4 bases and 2 bases respectively, with 12 bases between them. The CDR3 covers 15 residues. CDR1 and CDR2 from the germline V gene are LNHDA and SQIVND (reference sequence). CDR3 sequence: CASSTSGGAYNEQFF. The CDR3 DNA follows: TGTGCCAGTAGTACCTCAGGGGGGGCCTACAATGAGCAGTTCTTC.

The gene calls are TRBV28 and TRBJ2-7; 9 nucleotides agree with TRBD2. Germline CDR1 MDHEN, CDR2 SYDVKM. Losses at the gene ends were 3 bases for V and 7 bases for J; bases not matched to a gene: 13. There are 16 residues in the CDR3. In DNA, the CDR3 is TGTGCCAGCAGTTTGGGCGGGAGGGCCTCTAAGGGGGAGCAGTACTTC. Residues: CASSLGGRASKGEQYF.

The chain carries TRBV10-1 and TRBJ2-2, with 9 bases that match TRBD2. The V segment lost 4 bases and the J segment 4 bases; nucleotides outside the gene matches: 13. This CDR3 has 18 amino acids. CDR1 is WNHNN, CDR2 SYGVQD, per germline (reference sequence). The DNA of the CDR3 is TGCGCCAGCAGTGGGGTTAGCGGGAGAGCGTTGGGCACCGGGGAGCTGTTTTTT. Protein sequence: CASSGVSGRALGTGELFF.

Ten or more counts support this clone. The chain is built from TRBV19 and TRBJ2-1; TRBD1 aligns across 8 bases. In germline, CDR1 is LNHDA, CDR2 SQIVND (reference sequence). CDR3 length: 15 residues. The junction had 13 bases not matched to a gene; V was cut back by 6 bases and J by 9 bases. The CDR3 here is CASRHQGQGFGEQFF. For the CDR3, the DNA is TGTGCCAGTAGACACCAAGGACAGGGATTTGGTGAGCAGTTCTTC.

The chain uses TRBV12-5 and TRBJ2-2, with D perhaps assigned TRBD1 or TRBD2 (5 bases each). Germline CDR1 reads LGHNT; CDR2 reads FRNRAP. V was pared by 6 bases and J by 7 bases, with 18 bases between. This CDR3 spans 15 amino acids. The DNA for the CDR3 is TGTGCTAGTGGCCCAGGGAATGTCGAGGGCGGGGAGCTGTTTTTT. The encoded protein is CASGPGNVEGGELFF.

This clone appeared a single time. V gene TRBV6-4 combines with J gene TRBJ2-3; 8 nucleotides match TRBD1. Trimming took 6 bases from V and 4 from J; bases not matched to a gene: 6. The CDR3 spans 14 residues. CDR1 MRHNA and CDR2 SNTAGT come from the germline V gene. The CDR3 DNA follows: TGTGCCAGCAGAGGACAGGGTGAATCAGATACGCAGTATTTT. As protein: CASRGQGESDTQYF.

V usage is TRBV18 and J usage is TRBJ1-2; D remains unclear. The CDR3 is 15 residues long. V was cut by 1 base and J by 4 bases, with 13 bases left in between. Per the germline V gene, CDR1 is KGHSH and CDR2 is LQKENI. In nucleotides, the CDR3 is TGTGCCAGCTCACCACGCAGGACTTGGGGCTATGGCTACACCTTC. Translated: CASSPRRTWGYGYTF.

The chain recombines TRBV11-3 with TRBJ2-2, with 8 positions matching TRBD2. The CDR3 covers 16 residues. Germline CDR1 is SGHNT and CDR2 is YENEEA. V lost 5 bases to trimming and J lost 3 bases; unmatched junction nucleotides: 8. The CDR3 sequence is CASSPGVSGDTGELFF. The CDR3, as DNA: TGTGCCAGCAGCCCGGGGGTTAGCGGGGACACCGGGGAGCTGTTTTTT.

The chain employs TRBV2 and TRBJ2-2, with D unresolved. The germline V gene has CDR1 SNHLY and CDR2 FYNNEI. Trimming took off 8 bases at V and 3 bases at J, with 7 bases between the two ends. This CDR3 comprises 12 residues. CDR3 sequence (DNA): TGTGCCAGCTGTTGGGACACCGGGGAGCTGTTTTTT. Protein: CASCWDTGELFF. The full variable domain, completed using reference TRBV2 and TRBJ2-2, is EPEVTQTPSHQVTQMGQEVILRCVPISNHLYFYWYRQILGQKVEFLVSFYNNEISEKSEIFDDQFSVERPDGSNFTLKIRSTKLEDSAMYFCASCWDTGELFFGEGSRLTVL.

The V and J genes are TRBV9 and TRBJ2-2; D remains ambiguous. V was pared by 4 bases and J by 4 bases, with 14 bases between. The CDR3 has 15 amino acids. Germline V lookup: CDR1 SGDLS, CDR2 YYNGEE. The CDR3 coding sequence is TGTGCCAGCAGCAGGGCCCCAGAGTCCACCGGGGAGCTGTTTTTT. It specifies CASSRAPESTGELFF.

This clone was observed many times. The V and J genes are TRBV9 and TRBJ1-1; D unresolved. Germline assignment: CDR1 SGDLS and CDR2 YYNGEE. The V end was cut by 5 bases, the J end by 0 bases, with 14 bases between. The CDR3 consists of 15 residues. The CDR3, as DNA: TGTGCCAGCAGAGCTTTTACGGTCATGAACACTGAAGCTTTCTTT. The encoded protein is CASRAFTVMNTEAFF. The whole variable domain, filled in from reference TRBV9 and TRBJ1-1, reads DSGVTQTPKHLITATGQRVTLRCSPRSGDLSVYWYQQSLDQGLQFLIQYYNGEERAKGNILERFSAQQFPDLHSELNLSSLELGDSALYFCASRAFTVMNTEAFFGQGTRLTVV.

The J gene is TRBJ2-5, the V gene TRBV29-1; TRBD2 agrees at 7 bases. The germline V gene has CDR1 SQVTM and CDR2 ANQGSEA. This CDR3 spans 14 amino acids. Unmatched junction bases numbered 8, after V lost 6 bases and J lost 1 base. The CDR3 region has the DNA TGCAGCGTCGTACCCTCTAGCGGCCAAGAGACCCAGTACTTC. Translating it yields CSVVPSSGQETQYF. Drawing the rest from reference TRBV29-1 and TRBJ2-5, the complete variable domain is SAVISQKPSRDICQRGTSLTIQCQVDSQVTMMFWYRQQPGQSLTLIATANQGSEATYESGFVIDKFPISRPNLTFSTLTVSNMSPEDSSIYLCSVVPSSGQETQYFGPGTRLLVL.

This chain links TRBV10-2 with TRBJ1-1, with unresolved D. Trimming removed 3 bases from V and 8 bases from J, with 13 bases in between. The CDR3 is made up of 13 amino acids. Germline values: CDR1 WSHSY, CDR2 SAAADI. The CDR3 region is CASSDSRTREAFF. The CDR3 DNA reads as TGCGCCAGCAGTGATTCCCGGACCCGAGAAGCTTTCTTT.

This clone was picked up one time. The chain employs TRBV28 and TRBJ2-4; 10 positions match TRBD1. Germline values: CDR1 MDHEN, CDR2 SYDVKM. The CDR3 extends over 15 amino acids. Losses at the gene ends were 4 bases for V and 8 bases for J; bases not matched to a gene: 8. CDR3 nucleotides: TGTGCCAGCAGTTCCCCCTGGACAGGGGGAGACATTCAGTACTTC. Its translation is CASSSPWTGGDIQYF.

The chain carries TRBV5-6 and TRBJ2-5, with a tentative D call TRBD2 (6 bases). The CDR3 covers 16 residues. Trimming removed 0 bases at V and 0 bases at J, with 12 bases between. In germline, CDR1 is SGHDT, CDR2 YYEEEE. DNA of the CDR3: TGTGCCAGCAGCTTGGTCCGGGGGACCTACCAAGAGACCCAGTACTTC. Its translation is CASSLVRGTYQETQYF.

The J gene is TRBJ2-1, the V gene TRBV9; maybe TRBD2 (6 bases). The germline V gene has CDR1 SGDLS and CDR2 YYNGEE. The CDR3 extends over 15 amino acids. V lost 3 bases and J lost 8, with 18 bases in between. The CDR3 nucleotides are TGTGCCAGCAGCGGACTAGTCCACCGGGGCGATGAGCAGTTCTTC. Protein: CASSGLVHRGDEQFF.